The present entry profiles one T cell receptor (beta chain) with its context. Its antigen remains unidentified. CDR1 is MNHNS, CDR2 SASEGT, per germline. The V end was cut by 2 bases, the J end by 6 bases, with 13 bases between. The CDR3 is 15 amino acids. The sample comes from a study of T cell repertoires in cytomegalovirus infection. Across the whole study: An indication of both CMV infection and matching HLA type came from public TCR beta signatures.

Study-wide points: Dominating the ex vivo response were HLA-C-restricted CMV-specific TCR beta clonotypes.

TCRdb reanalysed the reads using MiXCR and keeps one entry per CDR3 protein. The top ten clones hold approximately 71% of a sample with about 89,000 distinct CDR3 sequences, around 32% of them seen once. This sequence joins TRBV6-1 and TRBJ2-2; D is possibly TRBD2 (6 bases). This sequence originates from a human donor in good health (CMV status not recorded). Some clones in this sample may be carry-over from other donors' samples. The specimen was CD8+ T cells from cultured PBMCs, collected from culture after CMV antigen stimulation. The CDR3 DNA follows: TGTGCCAGCAGTGAATTTGGGGGGATCTCCGGGGAGCTGTTTTTT. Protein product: CASSEFGGISGELFF.